This T cell receptor (beta chain) was recovered during a study of blood T cells in healthy people across ages. V gave up 3 bases and J gave up 6 bases, with 18 bases separating them. CDR1 is LGHNA, CDR2 YNFKEQ, per germline. This CDR3 has 17 residues. Study-wide points: Considered underestimates were the diversity estimates obtained from one million T cells. Older age went with lower TCR beta diversity per million T cells, in a roughly linear way.

A second about 6 to 11 cycle PCR used barcoded and J-beta primers. TCRdb reprocessed the 5' RACE reads with MiXCR, giving one entry per CDR3 protein. The repertoire includes about 840,000 distinct CDR3 sequences, just under 30% of them detected once, and roughly a tenth sits in the top ten. This clonotype was seen a handful of times. The antigen remains undetermined. These same data were also listed under a study on T cells of mothers and their children. That work states: Related mother-child pairs showed slightly, non-significantly higher overlap than unrelated pairs.

This clonotype was obtained from a woman in her thirties or forties in good health. Specimen: blood. The chain couples TRBV4-2 to TRBJ1-6; no reliable D call. The CDR3 is CASSHGSSAITNSPLHF. In DNA, the CDR3 is TGTGCCAGCAGCCACGGTTCGTCGGCGATAACTAATTCACCCCTCCACTTT.